The 24 T cell receptor beta chains in this list originate from one sample, sequenced in a study of shared clonotypes between healthy human individuals (dated by TCRdb to the early 2020s). Libraries came from the immunoSEQ multiplex PCR assay. Drawn from immuneACCESS, this table holds only the in-frame rearrangements with V and J called that TCRdb kept. Clones are partly lost; checked studies trace under half to an unresolved V gene and leave the rest unexplained. In this sample the table shows 2.3 million or so clones, 85% to 95% of which occur a single time. Roughly 0.36% of the sample comes from the top ten. Sequencing was carried out using naive CD4+ T cells from PBMCs. The sample's cell subset or site label, decoded: CD45RA+ positively selected. These receptors all come from a man between 18 and 35 years old in good health. Some clones in this sample may be carry-over from other donors' samples.

V and J are TRBV18 and TRBJ1-4, with D unclear. The CDR3 covers 17 residues. The V gene's germline CDR1 is KGHSH and CDR2 LQKENI. V lost 0 bases and J lost 6, with 17 bases in between. The CDR3 bases are TGTGCCAGCTCACCACCCGGCCAGGCCCCGAGGGATGAAAAACTGTTTTTT. It is translated as CASSPPGQAPRDEKLFF.

This chain joins TRBV7-3 and TRBJ2-1, with TRBD1 matching 9 bases. Germline values: CDR1 SGHTA, CDR2 FQGTGA. Unmatched junction bases numbered 4, after V lost 5 bases and J lost 2 bases. The CDR3 runs to 15 residues. The CDR3 region has the DNA TGTGCCAGCAGCAAGACAGGGGGGACCTACAATGAGCAGTTCTTC. Protein product: CASSKTGGTYNEQFF.

The chain joins TRBV18 to TRBJ1-3; possible D gene TRBD1, 6 bases. Between the trimmed V and J ends, which lost 1 base and 4 bases, there was a span of 14 bases. Germline CDR1 is KGHSH and CDR2 is LQKENI. The CDR3 length is 16 residues. Here the CDR3 DNA reads TGTGCCAGCTCACCACTGACAGGTCTAGCAGGAAACACCATATATTTT. Translating gives CASSPLTGLAGNTIYF.

The V gene is TRBV6-5, the J gene TRBJ1-4; D possibly corresponds to TRBD1 (6 bases). This CDR3 region has 15 residues. The V gene lost 2 bases and the J gene lost 5 bases, with 12 bases spanning the gap. In germline, CDR1 is MNHEY, CDR2 SVGAGI. The CDR3: CASSYRQGWNEKLFF. Written as DNA, the CDR3 is TGTGCCAGCAGTTACCGGCAGGGGTGGAATGAAAAACTGTTTTTT.

The gene calls are TRBV6-5 and TRBJ2-1, with a tentative D call TRBD2 (6 bases). The length of the CDR3 is 13 residues. Germline-derived CDR1 and CDR2 are MNHEY and SVGAGI. V was cut by 1 base and J by 12 bases, with 13 bases left in between. CDR3: CASSYLGTSAQFF. CDR3 nucleotide sequence: TGTGCCAGCAGTTACTTGGGGACTTCGGCGCAGTTCTTC.

This chain uses TRBV6-5 with TRBJ2-1, with TRBD2 as a possible D gene (6 bases). The V end was cut by 5 bases, the J end by 8 bases, with 16 bases between. This CDR3 contains 14 residues. CDR1 is MNHEY and CDR2 is SVGAGI in the germline V gene. The CDR3 DNA sequence: TGTGCCAGCAGTCTTGCTAGCGCGTCCGATGAGCAGTTCTTC. Translated, it gives CASSLASASDEQFF.

The chain joins TRBV19 to TRBJ2-7, with a possible D match to TRBD1 (5 bases). CDR3 length: 14 amino acids. Trimming shortened V by 2 bases and J by 5 bases, and 13 bases separated the two germline ends. CDR1 and CDR2 (germline): LNHDA, SQIVND (reference sequence). The CDR3 is CASSILQGTHEQYF. The CDR3 DNA reads TGTGCCAGTAGTATACTCCAGGGTACCCACGAGCAGTACTTC.

This clone has just one count. The chain is built from TRBV5-1 and TRBJ2-3; TRBD2 is a possible D gene (6 bases). Germline CDR1 reads SGHRS; CDR2 reads YFSETQ. The V end was cut by 4 bases, the J end by 2 bases, with 11 bases between. CDR3 size: 14 residues. CDR3 sequence: CASSQGLDTDTQYF. The CDR3 DNA reads TGCGCCAGCAGCCAGGGACTGGACACAGATACGCAGTATTTT.

The CDR3 loop reads CATGMRGKDTQYF. The CDR3 bases are TGTGCCACCGGGATGAGGGGCAAAGATACGCAGTATTTT. This chain joins TRBV6-1 and TRBJ2-3; D assignment may be TRBD1 or TRBD2 (5 bases each). Trimming took off 10 bases at V and 5 bases at J, with 16 bases between the two ends. This CDR3 region has 13 residues. Germline loops: CDR1 MNHNS, CDR2 SASEGT.

A single count supports this clone. J is TRBJ2-1 and V is TRBV28, with 8 nucleotides matching TRBD2. The CDR3 runs to 16 residues. J lost 0 bases, V lost 3 bases, and 4 bases had no gene match. CDR1 is MDHEN and CDR2 is SYDVKM in the germline V gene. CDR3 DNA: TGTGCCAGCAGTTTGTTCAGCGGGGGCTCCTACAATGAGCAGTTCTTC. Translating it yields CASSLFSGGSYNEQFF.

The gene calls are TRBV5-1 and TRBJ2-5; no firm D call. Looked up from germline, CDR1 is SGHRS and CDR2 is YFSETQ. V was cut by 0 bases and J by 2 bases, with 8 bases left in between. This CDR3 comprises 14 residues. The CDR3 reads CASSLAPPQETQYF. The CDR3 nucleotides are TGCGCCAGCAGCTTGGCCCCGCCTCAAGAGACCCAGTACTTC.

The V and J genes are TRBV27 and TRBJ1-2; D unresolved. The CDR3 has 18 amino acids. V lost 4 bases, J lost 2 bases, and 23 bases lay in between. The V gene's germline CDR1 is MNHEY and CDR2 SMNVEV (reference sequence). The CDR3 bases are TGTGCCAGCAGTTCTAAGCCGATTGGACGGATAAGCAACTATGGCTACACCTTC. Protein product: CASSSKPIGRISNYGYTF.

About this clone itself: The identical CDR3 is also encoded by other nucleotide sequences in the sample. The chain employs TRBV2 and TRBJ2-7; no clear D. The germline V gene has CDR1 SNHLY and CDR2 FYNNEI. Deletions cut 5 bases from V and 1 base from J, with 6 bases between. CDR3 length: 12 residues. The CDR3 region is CASSRSSYEQYF. The CDR3 DNA follows: TGTGCCAGCAGTCGAAGTTCCTACGAGCAGTACTTC.

The genes are TRBV5-1 and TRBJ2-1, with 7 positions matching TRBD2. Looked up from germline, CDR1 is SGHRS and CDR2 is YFSETQ. The CDR3 sequence is 14 residues long. V shed 6 bases and J 5 bases; nucleotides not matched to a gene: 8. CDR3 coding DNA: TGCGCCAGCACCTACGGGAGGCCCGACAATGAGCAGTTCTTC. It translates to CASTYGRPDNEQFF.

The chain employs TRBV7-9 and TRBJ2-1; 9 bases align to TRBD2. CDR1 and CDR2 from the germline V gene are SEHNR and FQNEAQ (reference sequence). With 5 bases clipped from V and 0 bases from J, the junction kept 5 bases outside the gene matches. The CDR3 is 16 amino acids. CDR3 sequence (DNA): TGTGCCAGCAGCCAATTAGCGGGAGTCTCCTACAATGAGCAGTTCTTC. Translation: CASSQLAGVSYNEQFF.

The V gene is TRBV25-1, the J gene TRBJ1-1, with 10 nucleotides matching TRBD1. V was pared by 3 bases and J by 13 bases, with 2 bases of the junction left unmatched. The germline gives CDR1 MGHDK, CDR2 SYGVNS. The CDR3 spans 11 residues. CDR3 bases: TGTGCCAGCAGTGATGGGACAGGGGTTTTCTTT. Its protein is CASSDGTGVFF.

The V and J genes are TRBV7-7 and TRBJ2-5, with D hard to call. The CDR3 has 16 residues. CDR1 and CDR2 (germline): SSHAT, FNYEAQ (reference sequence). Deletions cut 0 bases from V and 4 bases from J, with 15 bases between. CDR3 DNA sequence: TGTGCCAGCAGCTTAGCGCTTGGGAACATCGGAGAGACCCAGTACTTC. It yields the protein CASSLALGNIGETQYF.

The V call is TRBV5-1, the J call TRBJ1-2; the D gene is possibly TRBD1 (5 bases). The germline V gene encodes CDR1 SGHRS and CDR2 YFSETQ. The V gene lost 3 bases and the J gene lost 4 bases, with 13 bases spanning the gap. The CDR3 is 14 amino acids. CDR3 loop: CASSSQGKGYGYTF. The CDR3 DNA follows: TGCGCCAGCAGCTCCCAGGGTAAAGGCTATGGCTACACCTTC. Drawing the rest from reference TRBV5-1 and TRBJ1-2, the complete variable domain is KAGVTQTPRYLIKTRGQQVTLSCSPISGHRSVSWYQQTPGQGLQFLFEYFSETQRNKGNFPGRFSGRQFSNSRSEMNVSTLELGDSALYLCASSSQGKGYGYTFGSGTRLTVV.

This chain uses TRBV29-1 with TRBJ2-3, with 14 bases that match TRBD2. The V and J ends lost 6 bases and 4 bases, in that order; junction bases with no gene match: 15. CDR1 is SQVTM, CDR2 ANQGSEA, per germline. The CDR3 loop spans 18 amino acids. CDR3 nucleotide sequence: TGCAGCGTAACAACACCACCGGGACTAGCGGGAGTCGCAGATACGCAGTATTTT. Its translation: CSVTTPPGLAGVADTQYF.

On this clone itself: The sample holds other DNA sequences that translate to the same CDR3. The chain carries TRBV10-3 and TRBJ1-4; D gene ambiguous. V lost 0 bases and J lost 6, with 2 bases in between. The length of the CDR3 is 12 residues. Per the germline V gene, CDR1 is ENHRY and CDR2 is SYGVKD. The CDR3 here is CAISESDEKLFF. The CDR3 DNA reads TGTGCCATCAGTGAGTCGGATGAAAAACTGTTTTTT.

The chain joins TRBV11-3 to TRBJ2-1, with D uncertain. The CDR3 extends over 14 amino acids. The V end lost 5 bases, the J end lost 5 bases, and 13 bases lay between the germline ends. Germline V gene data show CDR1 as SGHNT and CDR2 as YENEEA. CDR3 nucleotide sequence: TGTGCCAGCAGCCCGGCGGCCCACCACAATGAGCAGTTCTTC. It yields the protein CASSPAAHHNEQFF.

Only one count was recorded for this clone. The rearrangement uses TRBV5-5 and TRBJ1-1, with D hard to call. Germline lookup yields CDR1 SGHKS and CDR2 YYEKEE (reference sequence). The CDR3 sequence is 14 residues long. The V end was cut by 1 base, the J end by 5 bases, with 12 bases between. As DNA, the CDR3 is TGTGCCAGCAGCTTGCGCGGAGGTCGAACTGAAGCTTTCTTT. It yields the protein CASSLRGGRTEAFF.

The rearrangement joins TRBV21-1 to TRBJ2-4; the table's D gene call, TRBD2, was not cross checked with the DNA. TRBV21-1 is a documented pseudogene. The CDR3 consists of 16 residues. This chain's CDR3 is CASSNQGGPRRNIQYF. The CDR3 DNA sequence: TGTGCCAGCAGCAACCAAGGAGGGCCGAGGCGAAACATTCAGTACTTC.

The chain is built from TRBV5-1 and TRBJ2-5, with D perhaps matching TRBD2 (8 bases). The CDR3 is made up of 17 amino acids. Between the trimmed V and J ends, which lost 4 bases and 4 bases, there was a span of 23 bases. Germline-derived CDR1 and CDR2 are SGHRS and YFSETQ. DNA of the CDR3: TGCGCCAGCAGCCCGGGAGGGGGCGGGAGAAATGGAGAGACCCAGTACTTC. Translating it yields CASSPGGGGRNGETQYF.